This TCR beta chain was recovered during a study of Ad26.COV2.S vaccination and SARS-CoV-2 variants. The study's findings and limits: From the TCR breadth and depth analyses, total T cell responses may have been underestimated. Spike-specific TCR breadth in vaccine recipients exceeded that seen in placebo recipients. Vaccinees and placebo recipients showed similar non-spike TCR breadth.

A word on this clone: Its antigen is still unknown.

Generated by immunoSEQ multiplex PCR, the TCRdb table keeps only in-frame clones and is missing some. This table has about 350,000 clones, around 90% appearing once. Per germline, CDR1 MNHEY and CDR2 SMNVEV (reference sequence). With V trimmed by 2 bases and J by 1 base, 0 bases remained unmatched. This CDR3 spans 15 amino acids. The sample was peripheral blood, taken after recovery from COVID-19. This chain uses TRBV27 with TRBJ2-3; 10 positions agree with TRBD2. The clonotype comes from a human donor who had recovered from COVID-19. DNA of the CDR3: TGTGCCAGCAGTTTACTAGCGGGGGGCACAGATACGCAGTATTTT. The encoded protein is CASSLLAGGTDTQYF.